This TCR beta chain was retrieved from a study of post-analysis software for immune sequencing data. As to this clonotype: Its antigen is undetermined.

The study, taken as a whole, reports: With TRBV5-6, TRBV5-1 and TRBV20-1 included, a handful of TRBV segments were more frequent in patients than in controls. There was significantly lower normalized Chao1 diversity in multiple sclerosis patients than in controls.

Every TCR beta cDNA library bore unique molecular identifiers. It was from about 0.94 to 9.7 million T cells that about half a million cDNA molecules came. TCRdb independently ran MiXCR on the PCR reads; one entry per CDR3 protein. This sample carries 380,000 or so distinct CDR3 sequences, roughly 36% of them seen once, and the ten largest clones take about an eighth. The CDR3 spans 15 residues. CDR1 is SGHRS and CDR2 is YFSETQ in the germline V gene. Trimming left V 4 bases short and J 6 bases short, with 20 bases between. The TCR sequence derives from a girl aged 10-17 years with multiple sclerosis. J is TRBJ2-7 and V is TRBV5-1; the D gene is possibly TRBD1 (5 bases). Sequencing was done on a sample of blood. CDR3 coding DNA: TGCGCCAGCAGCGCGACAGCACTTCGGGCAGGCGAGCAGTACTTC. Encoded protein: CASSATALRAGEQYF.